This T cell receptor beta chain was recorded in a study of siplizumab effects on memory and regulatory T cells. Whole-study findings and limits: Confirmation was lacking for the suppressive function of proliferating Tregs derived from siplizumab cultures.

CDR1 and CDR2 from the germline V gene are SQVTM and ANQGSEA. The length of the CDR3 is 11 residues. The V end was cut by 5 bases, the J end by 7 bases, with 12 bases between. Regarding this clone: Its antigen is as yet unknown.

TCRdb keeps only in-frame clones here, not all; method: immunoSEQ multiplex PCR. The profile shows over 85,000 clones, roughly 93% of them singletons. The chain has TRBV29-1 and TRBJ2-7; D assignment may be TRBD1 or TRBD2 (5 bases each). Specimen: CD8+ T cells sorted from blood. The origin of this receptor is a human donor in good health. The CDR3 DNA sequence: TGCAGCGTTTGGGGGACGGGGGAGCAGTACTTC. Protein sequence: CSVWGTGEQYF.